The rows below give T cell receptor beta chains drawn from one sample of a study of blood T cell repertoires in COVID-19. Sequencing was performed with immunoSEQ multiplex PCR; in TCRdb, only in-frame clones are kept and a portion is missing. The sample includes a few hundred thousand clones, nearly 90% of them seen just once. What was sequenced was PBMCs or T cells enriched from blood (not recorded which). Receptor source: a man aged 25 to 45 who had been exposed to COVID-19. Both conserved end residues are trimmed from each CDR3.

V	J	length	CDR3
TRBV7-9	TRBJ1-6	12	ASSTGAYGSPLH
TRBV9	TRBJ2-2	13	ASSVALANTGELF
TRBV4-2	TRBJ1-3	14	ASSQGEGASGNTIY
TRBV9	TRBJ2-2	12	ASSVQTAGGELF
TRBV7-2	TRBJ2-5	11	ASSLTRDETQY
TRBV6-5	TRBJ2-5	12	ASSYSIGQETQY
TRBV5-1	TRBJ2-3	14	ASSPWASDGTDTQY
TRBV19	TRBJ2-1	9	ASSMGYEQF
TRBV27	TRBJ2-5	13	ASSQFGQGVETQY
TRBV1	TRBJ2-3	10	TSSGTIDTQY
TRBV18	TRBJ1-5	13	ASSPGTGPIQPQH
TRBV4-3	TRBJ1-1	12	ASSQRQGNTEAF